This is a list of T cell receptor beta chains from one sample in a study of cytomegalovirus exposure and HLA in healthy donors. Clones were sequenced by immunoSEQ multiplex PCR, and TCRdb holds only the in-frame ones, with some missing. The sample consists of about 110,000 clones, approximately 96% of them appearing once. The source material was PBMCs. The receptors here all came from a woman under 30 in good health and CMV-seronegative. Both conserved end residues are part of each CDR3. The D gene is left open where the match is weak. Clone size is stated in some rows and not others, as once, few, many or a class when expanded.

TRBJ1-2,TRBD1,-,TRBV9,16,CASSILDRAHYYGYTF,TGTGCCAGCAGCATCCTCGACAGGGCACACTACTATGGCTACACCTTC
TRBJ2-1,TRBD2,-,TRBV15,15,CATRRRGGLGNEQFF,TGTGCCACCAGACGGCGGGGGGGCCTAGGGAATGAGCAGTTCTTC
TRBJ2-3,-,-,TRBV4-2,16,CASSPAHSSSTDTQYF,TGTGCCAGCAGCCCCGCCCACTCGTCTAGCACAGATACGCAGTATTTT
TRBJ2-1,-,-,TRBV11-2,14,CASSLNFRGNEQFF,TGTGCCAGCAGCCTCAACTTCCGGGGCAATGAGCAGTTCTTC
TRBJ2-5,TRBD2,-,TRBV9,15,CASSVSGGEGKTQYF,TGTGCCAGCAGCGTAAGCGGGGGGGAGGGGAAGACCCAGTACTTC
TRBJ1-2,-,-,TRBV7-9,13,CASSLGGDISCTF,TGTGCCAGCAGCTTAGGAGGGGACATTTCTTGCACCTTC
TRBJ2-3,TRBD2,once,TRBV5-1,14,CASSRSGGGDTQYF,TGCGCCAGCAGCCGTAGCGGGGGTGGAGATACGCAGTATTTT
TRBJ1-5,TRBD1,-,TRBV5-8,16,CASSLSDRVSNQPQHF,TGTGCCAGCAGCTTGTCGGACAGGGTGAGCAATCAGCCCCAGCATTTT
TRBJ2-3,TRBD2,-,TRBV7-2,17,CASSWASGGAALDTQYF,TGTGCCAGCAGCTGGGCTAGCGGGGGAGCTGCGCTAGATACGCAGTATTTT
TRBJ2-1,TRBD2,-,TRBV27,17,CASSSGLAGTSGNEQFF,TGTGCCAGCAGTTCCGGACTAGCGGGTACTAGCGGGAATGAGCAGTTCTTC
TRBJ1-1,-,-,TRBV4-1,14,CASSQETQGTEAFF,TGCGCCAGCAGCCAAGAGACCCAGGGGACTGAAGCTTTCTTT
TRBJ1-3,TRBD1,-,TRBV10-1,20,CASSEPDRGQAIFSGNTIYF,TGCGCCAGCAGTGAGCCCGATCGAGGACAGGCCATCTTCTCTGGAAACACCATATATTTT
TRBJ1-2,TRBD1,-,TRBV6-6,13,CASTTGGKDGYTF,TGTGCCAGCACGACAGGGGGCAAGGACGGCTACACCTTC
TRBJ2-7,-,-,TRBV27,15,CASSFVADFSYEQYF,TGTGCCAGCAGTTTCGTTGCGGATTTCTCCTACGAGCAGTACTTC
TRBJ1-1,TRBD1,-,TRBV7-2,16,CASSPGQGARSAEAFF,TGTGCCAGCAGCCCCGGACAGGGGGCTAGATCGGCTGAAGCTTTCTTT
TRBJ1-1,TRBD1,-,TRBV7-3,15,CASSPTGTGLTEAFF,TGTGCCAGCAGCCCGACCGGGACAGGGTTGACTGAAGCTTTCTTT
TRBJ2-1,TRBD2,-,TRBV19,14,CASSSGLASNEQFF,TGTGCCAGTAGTTCGGGACTAGCATCCAATGAGCAGTTCTTC
TRBJ2-7,TRBD1,-,TRBV7-8,15,CASSLTGTGGIEQYF,TGTGCCAGCAGCTTAACTGGGACAGGGGGGATCGAGCAGTACTTC
TRBJ2-3,TRBD2,once,TRBV7-2,17,CASSLATGLAGDHTQYF,TGTGCCAGCAGCTTAGCGACTGGACTAGCGGGGGACCATACGCAGTATTTT
TRBJ2-7,-,-,TRBV10-3,18,CAISVQEEGGVMGYEQYF,TGTGCCATCAGTGTCCAGGAGGAAGGAGGGGTGATGGGTTACGAGCAGTACTTC
TRBJ1-1,-,-,TRBV28,14,CASSSHGRNTEAFF,TGTGCCAGCAGTTCTCACGGGAGGAACACTGAAGCTTTCTTT
TRBJ2-7,TRBD1,-,TRBV18,14,CASSPDGQDYEQYF,TGTGCCAGCTCACCAGATGGACAGGACTACGAGCAGTACTTC